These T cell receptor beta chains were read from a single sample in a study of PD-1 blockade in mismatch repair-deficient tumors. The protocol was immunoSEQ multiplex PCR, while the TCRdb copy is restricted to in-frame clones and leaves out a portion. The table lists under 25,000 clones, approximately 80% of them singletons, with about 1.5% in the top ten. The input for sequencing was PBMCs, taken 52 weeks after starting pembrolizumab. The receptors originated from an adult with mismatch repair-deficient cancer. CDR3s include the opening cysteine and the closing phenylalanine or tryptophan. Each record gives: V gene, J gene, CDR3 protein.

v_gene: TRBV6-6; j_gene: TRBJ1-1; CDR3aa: CASSWGPATEAFF
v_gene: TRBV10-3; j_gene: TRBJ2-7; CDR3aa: CAISDLRQGANEQYF
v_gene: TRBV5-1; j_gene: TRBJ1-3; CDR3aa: CASSLAGGTLGNTIYF
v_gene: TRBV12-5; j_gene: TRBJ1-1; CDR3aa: CASGLVLGRNTEAFF
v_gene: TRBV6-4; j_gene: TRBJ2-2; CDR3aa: CASKPTSGNTGELFF
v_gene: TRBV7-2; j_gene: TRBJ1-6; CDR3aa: CASSLALSYNSPLHF
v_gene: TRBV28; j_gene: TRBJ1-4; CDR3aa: CATQDSNNEKLFF
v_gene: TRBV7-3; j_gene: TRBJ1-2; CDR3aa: CASSLYGTGADYGYTF
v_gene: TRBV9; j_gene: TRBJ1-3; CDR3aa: CASSSTGGPGNTIYF
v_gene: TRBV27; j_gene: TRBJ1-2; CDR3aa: CASKGGANYGYTF
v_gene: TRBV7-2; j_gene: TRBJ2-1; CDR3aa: CASSRGLEQFF